This TCR beta chain was sequenced in a study of human T cells and chemical hapten exposure. The study, taken as a whole, reports: Controls had significantly fewer large CDR3 similarity clusters than were formed by expanded TCRs. Sensitization with DPC brought no change to TCRs above 1 in 1000 in frequency.

One entry per CDR3 protein results from TCRdb running MiXCR on the RACE reads. The data contain around 130,000 distinct CDR3 sequences, about 10% of them seen just once; the ten biggest clones take up about 2.4%. Time point given: patch test 3, about 24 weeks after DPC sensitization. Regarding treatment: therapeutic diphenylcyclopropenone sensitization with weekly scalp DPC. Worth noting for this clonotype: As yet, its antigen is unknown.

The clonotype comes from a woman between 50 and 59 years old with alopecia areata. Some clones in this sample may be carry-over from other donors' samples. The sample consisted of whole blood, taken in connection with sensitization to the hapten diphenylcyclopropenone (DPC).

CDR3 bases: TGTGCCAGCAGCCACCGGACAGGGGGTTCACCCCTCCACTTT. This sequence encodes CASSHRTGGSPLHF. The chain has TRBV3-1 and TRBJ1-6; TRBD1 matches 10 bases. Germline trimming cut 3 bases from V and 9 bases from J; bases unmatched to any gene: 2. Germline V gene data show CDR1 as LGHDT and CDR2 as YNNKEL (reference sequence). The CDR3 is 14 amino acids.